A single sample is the source of the 32 T cell receptor beta chains below, sequenced in a study of blood T cell repertoires in COVID-19. TCRdb keeps only in-frame clones here, not all; method: immunoSEQ multiplex PCR. The sample yields about 200,000 clones, 70% to 90% seen once. The sample consisted of peripheral blood. These receptors were obtained from a woman of 80 years or more with acute or convalescent COVID-19.

This chain links TRBV19 with TRBJ1-2; D ambiguous. Trimming removed 3 bases from V and 7 bases from J, with 9 bases in between. This CDR3 has 12 amino acids. CDR1 is LNHDA, CDR2 SQIVND, per germline (reference sequence). Here the CDR3 reads CASSIRGGGYTF. The CDR3 DNA reads TGTGCCAGTAGTATCAGAGGAGGTGGCTACACCTTC. Drawing the rest from reference TRBV19 and TRBJ1-2, the complete variable domain is DGGITQSPKYLFRKEGQNVTLSCEQNLNHDAMYWYRQDPGQGLRLIYYSQIVNDFQKGDIAEGYSVSREKKESFPLTVTSAQKNPTAFYLCASSIRGGGYTFGSGTRLTVV.

This clone was counted between two and nine times. The chain joins TRBV24-1 to TRBJ2-2, with a tentative D call TRBD1 (6 bases). The germline CDR1 and CDR2 sequences are KGHDR and SFDVKD. The CDR3 contains 15 residues. Deletions cut 3 bases from V and 1 base from J, with 8 bases between. Here the CDR3 reads CATSDHRVNTGELFF. Here the CDR3 DNA reads TGTGCCACCAGTGATCACAGGGTGAACACCGGGGAGCTGTTTTTT.

This rearrangement joins TRBV5-1 to TRBJ2-1, with 8 bases that match TRBD1. The trim removed 4 bases at V and 5 bases at J, leaving 5 bases unmatched. The CDR3 is 14 residues long. CDR1 and CDR2 (germline): SGHRS, YFSETQ. CDR3 amino acids: CASSATTGDNEQFF. As DNA, the CDR3 is TGCGCCAGCAGCGCGACGACAGGGGACAATGAGCAGTTCTTC.

V and J are TRBV6-2 or TRBV6-3 and TRBJ1-3; the D gene is possibly TRBD1 (6 bases). This CDR3 contains 15 residues. Trimming stripped 5 bases from V and 0 bases from J, with 11 bases between. Germline assignment: CDR1 MNHEY and CDR2 SVGEGT. CDR3 sequence reads: CASSRQVISGNTIYF. DNA for the CDR3: TGTGCCAGCAGTAGACAGGTCATCTCTGGAAACACCATATATTTT.

V is TRBV5-1 and J is TRBJ2-1; 9 bases fit TRBD2. V gave up 2 bases and J gave up 5 bases; unmatched junction bases: 5. The V gene's germline CDR1 is SGHRS and CDR2 YFSETQ. CDR3 length equals 15 residues. CDR3 protein: CASSFLAGANNEQFF. The CDR3 region has the DNA TGCGCCAGCAGCTTCTTAGCGGGGGCAAACAATGAGCAGTTCTTC.

The CDR3 spells CASSRTRTGGQAYNEQFF. CDR3 nucleotide sequence: TGTGCCAGCAGCCGCACTCGAACCGGCGGACAGGCCTACAATGAGCAGTTCTTC. J is TRBJ2-1 and V is TRBV4-2; 7 bases fit TRBD1. V dropped 4 bases and J dropped 2; count of bases not matched to a gene: 14. Germline CDR1 is LGHNA and CDR2 is YNFKEQ. CDR3 size: 18 residues.

The chain couples TRBV19 to TRBJ2-1; TRBD1 agrees at 9 bases. The CDR3 sequence is 14 residues long. V gave up 9 bases and J gave up 0 bases; unmatched junction bases: 3. Germline assignment: CDR1 LNHDA and CDR2 SQIVND (reference sequence). The DNA of the CDR3 is TGTGCCAGCCGACAGGGGGTCTCCTACAATGAGCAGTTCTTC. Encoded protein: CASRQGVSYNEQFF.

The chain combines TRBV29-1 with TRBJ1-1, with 11 bases lining up with TRBD1. This CDR3 spans 14 amino acids. The V gene end was trimmed by 3 bases and the J gene end by 4 bases; junction bases not matched to a gene: 4. Germline values: CDR1 SQVTM, CDR2 ANQGSEA. CDR3 loop: CSVEDRGLGTEAFF. DNA for the CDR3: TGCAGCGTTGAGGACAGGGGGCTAGGCACTGAAGCTTTCTTT.

This clone has only one observation. One end of the junction varies from germline; a read error may be responsible. The CDR3 reads CASSLGISGSSTGELFF. Written as DNA, the CDR3 is TGTGCTAGCAGCTTAGGAATAAGCGGGAGTTCTACCGGGGAGCTGTTTTTT. The rearrangement joins TRBV7-7 to TRBJ2-2; TRBD2 matches at 8 bases. CDR3 length: 17 amino acids. The germline CDR1 and CDR2 sequences are SSHAT and FNYEAQ (reference sequence).

The sample holds one count of this clone. This chain links TRBV11-2 with TRBJ2-1; 9 nucleotides match TRBD2. The germline gives CDR1 SGHAT, CDR2 FQNNGV. Losses at the gene ends were 5 bases for V and 6 bases for J; bases not matched to a gene: 11. This CDR3 contains 16 residues. For the CDR3, the DNA is TGTGCCAGCAGCATCCAGCCTAGCGGGACCCCCAATGAGCAGTTCTTC. Translation gives CASSIQPSGTPNEQFF.

The V call is TRBV19, the J call TRBJ2-1, with 11 bases lining up with TRBD2. The CDR3 extends over 15 amino acids. V dropped 6 bases and J dropped 8; count of bases not matched to a gene: 9. Germline V lookup: CDR1 LNHDA, CDR2 SQIVND (reference sequence). The CDR3, as DNA: TGTGCCAGTAGCTCCCTAGCGGGAGGCATCGATGAGCAGTTCTTC. Translating gives CASSSLAGGIDEQFF.

This chain joins TRBV24-1 and TRBJ1-4; D remains unclear. The ends were cut back, 12 bases at V and 5 bases at J, with 12 bases in the middle. Germline CDR1 KGHDR, CDR2 SFDVKD. CDR3 length: 12 amino acids. The CDR3 nucleotides are TGTGCCGTCGGAGTCGGGAATGAAAAACTGTTTTTT. As protein: CAVGVGNEKLFF.

V usage is TRBV18 and J usage is TRBJ2-7; D is perhaps TRBD1 (5 bases). With 4 bases removed from V and 0 bases from J, the gap between germline ends came to 13 bases. The germline V gene has CDR1 KGHSH and CDR2 LQKENI. This CDR3 has 15 residues. The CDR3 DNA reads as TGTGCCAGCTCACACGACAGTAGAAGCTCCTACGAGCAGTACTTC. Protein: CASSHDSRSSYEQYF.

The V call is TRBV3-1 (or the pseudogene TRBV3-2), the J call TRBJ2-5; 8 nucleotides line up with TRBD2. The V and J ends lost 2 bases and 3 bases, in that order; junction bases with no gene match: 8. Germline CDR1 and CDR2: LGHDT and YNNKEL (reference sequence). This CDR3 is 16 amino acids long. CDR3 protein: CASSQLMTSVKETQYF. Written as DNA, the CDR3 is TGTGCCAGCAGCCAACTGATGACTAGCGTAAAAGAGACCCAGTACTTC.

The J gene is TRBJ1-6, the V gene TRBV30; tentatively, D is TRBD1 (6 bases). Germline loops: CDR1 GTSNPN, CDR2 SVGIG (reference sequence). CDR3 length: 15 residues. Deletions cut 2 bases from V and 3 bases from J, with 11 bases between. The CDR3 loop is CAWSKTGNYNSPLHF. CDR3 coding DNA: TGTGCCTGGAGTAAGACAGGAAACTATAATTCACCCCTCCACTTT. Complete variable domain (other parts from reference TRBV30 and TRBJ1-6): SQTIHQWPATLVQPVGSPLSLECTVEGTSNPNLYWYRQAAGRGLQLLFYSVGIGQISSEVPQNLSASRPQDRQFILSSKKLLLSDSGFYLCAWSKTGNYNSPLHFGNGTRLTVT.

The chain recombines TRBV5-1 with TRBJ2-3; 9 nucleotides line up with TRBD2. V shed 4 bases and J 0 bases; nucleotides not matched to a gene: 0. The CDR3 runs to 14 residues. Germline CDR1 reads SGHRS; CDR2 reads YFSETQ. CDR3 nucleotide sequence: TGCGCCAGCAGCACTAGCGGGAGCACAGATACGCAGTATTTT. It yields the protein CASSTSGSTDTQYF. The entire variable domain, with the rest obtained from reference TRBV5-1 and TRBJ2-3, is as follows: KAGVTQTPRYLIKTRGQQVTLSCSPISGHRSVSWYQQTPGQGLQFLFEYFSETQRNKGNFPGRFSGRQFSNSRSEMNVSTLELGDSALYLCASSTSGSTDTQYFGPGTRLTVL.

V and J are TRBV6-2 or TRBV6-3 and TRBJ2-7; TRBD1 matches at 8 bases. The V segment lost 5 bases and the J segment 2 bases; nucleotides outside the gene matches: 5. The CDR3 consists of 14 residues. Per the germline V gene, CDR1 is MNHEY and CDR2 is SVGEGT. CDR3 sequence (DNA): TGTGCCAGCAGTCGGACAGGGCTCCCCTACGAGCAGTACTTC. It translates to CASSRTGLPYEQYF.

The CDR3, as DNA: TGTGCCAGCTCACCCACCTACGGGGGGGATCAGCCCCAGCATTTT. This codes for CASSPTYGGDQPQHF. The chain uses TRBV18 and TRBJ1-5; D possibly corresponds to TRBD1 (5 bases). The germline V and J ends were trimmed by 3 bases and 5 bases, with 14 bases remaining between them. CDR3 length equals 15 residues. Germline CDR1 KGHSH, CDR2 LQKENI.

This clone was counted a few times. V gene TRBV7-9 combines with J gene TRBJ2-7, with TRBD2 identical over 8 bases. Germline V lookup: CDR1 SEHNR, CDR2 FQNEAQ (reference sequence). Trimming at V came to 5 bases and at J to 0 bases, leaving 3 bases not matched to a gene. The CDR3 runs to 14 residues. The CDR3 sequence is CASSISGNSYEQYF. In DNA, the CDR3 is TGTGCCAGCAGCATTAGCGGGAACTCCTACGAGCAGTACTTC. The full variable domain, with the rest looked up from reference TRBV7-9 and TRBJ2-7, is DTGVSQNPRHKITKRGQNVTFRCDPISEHNRLYWYRQTLGQGPEFLTYFQNEAQLEKSRLLSDRFSAERPKGSFSTLEIQRTEQGDSAMYLCASSISGNSYEQYFGPGTRLTVT.

This clone has just one count. The chain couples TRBV30 to TRBJ1-6; the D gene is possibly TRBD1 (6 bases). Germline V gene data show CDR1 as GTSNPN and CDR2 as SVGIG (reference sequence). V lost 7 bases, J lost 7 bases, and 11 bases lay in between. The CDR3 extends over 12 amino acids. The CDR3 reads CALRGWNSPLHF. In DNA, the CDR3 is TGTGCCTTAAGGGGGTGGAATTCACCCCTCCACTTT.

J is TRBJ2-1 and V is TRBV3-1 (or the pseudogene TRBV3-2); D is unresolved. The V and J ends lost 1 base and 3 bases respectively, with 13 bases between them. Germline CDR1 and CDR2: LGHDT and YNNKEL (reference sequence). The CDR3 spans 16 residues. CDR3 DNA sequence: TGTGCCAGCAGCCAAGTTTGCGACTCCTACTACAATGAGCAGTTCTTC. This codes for CASSQVCDSYYNEQFF.

This clone was detected only a few times. This chain uses TRBV7-8 with TRBJ1-1; TRBD1 is a possible D gene (6 bases). The CDR3 has 17 residues. V gave up 2 bases and J gave up 11 bases, with 27 bases separating them. CDR1 and CDR2 from the germline V gene are SGHVS and FQNEAQ. The CDR3 DNA reads as TGTGCCAGCAGCTTACGCAGAACACAGGGTTCGCGGTTTGATGCTTTCTTT. Its translation is CASSLRRTQGSRFDAFF.

The V and J genes are TRBV24-1 and TRBJ1-5; 9 bases agree with TRBD1. CDR3 length: 14 amino acids. V lost 5 bases, J lost 6 bases, and 4 bases stayed unmatched. Per the germline V gene, CDR1 is KGHDR and CDR2 is SFDVKD. CDR3 protein: CATSGTGDSQPQHF. The DNA for the CDR3 is TGTGCCACCAGTGGGACAGGGGATAGTCAGCCCCAGCATTTT.

The rearrangement links TRBV18 to TRBJ2-5; TRBD1 matches 10 bases. Trimming took 1 base from V and 1 from J; bases not matched to a gene: 3. This CDR3 spans 16 amino acids. Germline CDR1 reads KGHSH; CDR2 reads LQKENI. Here the CDR3 reads CASSPRQGALQETQYF. The CDR3 region has the DNA TGTGCCAGCTCACCACGACAGGGGGCCCTCCAAGAGACCCAGTACTTC.

The rearrangement joins TRBV28 to TRBJ1-2, with TRBD1 matching over 7 bases. Germline values: CDR1 MDHEN, CDR2 SYDVKM. The length of the CDR3 is 13 residues. The V gene end was trimmed by 6 bases and the J gene end by 8 bases; junction bases not matched to a gene: 9. The DNA for the CDR3 is TGTGCCAGCAGATCTGACAGGGTTCGCGGCTACACCTTC. This codes for CASRSDRVRGYTF.

The V call is TRBV7-8, the J call TRBJ2-7; TRBD1 matches at 7 bases. The CDR3 is 14 amino acids. Germline V gives CDR1 SGHVS, CDR2 FQNEAQ. J lost 5 bases, V lost 5 bases, and 9 bases had no gene match. The CDR3 sequence is CASSRDRVFHEQYF. The DNA of the CDR3 is TGTGCCAGCAGCCGAGACAGGGTTTTCCACGAGCAGTACTTC.

The chain uses TRBV14 and TRBJ2-5, with D possibly TRBD1 on 5 matching bases. V lost 2 bases and J 5 bases, leaving 9 bases between the germline ends. From germline, CDR1 is SGHDN and CDR2 FVKESK. This CDR3 region has 13 residues. The CDR3 protein is CASSQQGGETQYF. CDR3 DNA sequence: TGTGCCAGCAGCCAACAGGGCGGCGAGACCCAGTACTTC.

In nucleotides, the CDR3 is TGTGCCAGTACCGACAGGGTGGGATATGGCTACACCTTC. It yields the protein CASTDRVGYGYTF. The chain has TRBV12-3 or TRBV12-4 and TRBJ1-2; 7 bases line up with TRBD1. The junction had 9 bases not matched to a gene; V was cut back by 9 bases and J by 5 bases. The CDR3 runs to 13 residues.

The chain uses TRBV5-5 and TRBJ1-1; 8 bases fit TRBD1. Germline loops: CDR1 SGHKS, CDR2 YYEKEE (reference sequence). Trimming removed 4 bases from V and 6 bases from J; junction bases left unmatched: 11. The CDR3 extends over 15 amino acids. In DNA, the CDR3 is TGTGCCAGCAGCCTCGGACAGGGAGAGAGGCCTGAAGCTTTCTTT. Its translation: CASSLGQGERPEAFF. Together with reference TRBV5-5 and TRBJ1-1, the CDR3 gives the full variable domain: DAGVTQSPTHLIKTRGQQVTLRCSPISGHKSVSWYQQVLGQGPQFIFQYYEKEERGRGNFPDRFSARQFPNYSSELNVNALLLGDSALYLCASSLGQGERPEAFFGQGTRLTVV.

The chain joins TRBV7-9 to TRBJ1-1, with 8 bases that match TRBD1. The CDR3 is 14 amino acids. The ends lost 7 bases at V and 5 bases at J; junction bases unmatched: 9. CDR1 is SEHNR, CDR2 FQNEAQ, per germline (reference sequence). The DNA for the CDR3 is TGTGCCAGCACATTTCTACAGGGGGGAACTGAAGCTTTCTTT. Its translation: CASTFLQGGTEAFF.

The V gene is TRBV5-1, the J gene TRBJ2-1; 12 bases map to TRBD2. Germline CDR1 reads SGHRS; CDR2 reads YFSETQ. J lost 8 bases, V lost 4 bases, and 7 bases had no gene match. The CDR3 spans 15 residues. Here the CDR3 DNA reads TGCGCCAGCAGCCCGCTAGCGGGAGGGCTCGATGAGCAGTTCTTC. Protein sequence: CASSPLAGGLDEQFF.

V gene TRBV30 combines with J gene TRBJ1-4; the D gene is possibly TRBD1 (5 bases). The length of the CDR3 is 14 residues. V was cut by 0 bases and J by 7 bases, with 12 bases left in between. From germline, CDR1 is GTSNPN and CDR2 SVGIG (reference sequence). CDR3 nucleotides: TGTGCCTGGAGTGTCTTCGGGGGAAGTGAAAAACTGTTTTTT. Translated, it gives CAWSVFGGSEKLFF.